This TCR beta chain originates from a study of liver allograft versus peripheral blood T cells. Study in general: Transplanted livers held T cell receptor repertoires, and these were compared with repertoires in recipients' peripheral blood.

For this clonotype: The antigen is unknown. This clone may be a read error of a much larger clone one base away.

Broader study findings: Reportedly, the T cell receptor repertoires present inside liver allografts differed from those in peripheral blood.

Looked up from germline, CDR1 is MNHEY and CDR2 is SVGAGI. The CDR3 totals 13 residues. Trimming took off 8 bases at V and 11 bases at J, with 20 bases between the two ends. TCRdb processed the reads anew with MiXCR; each CDR3 protein has one entry. The sample lists around 10,000 distinct CDR3 sequences, approximately 20% seen once, with about 1.8% in the top ten. The chain is built from TRBV6-5 and TRBJ2-3, with D unclear. The receptor's source is a human patient who had a liver transplant. Some T cells may be supplied by the graft donor. The DNA for the CDR3 is TGTGCCAGCTCTTATGGGGATGACGCTAAGCAGTATTTT. Translation: CASSYGDDAKQYF.